Listed here are 29 T cell receptor beta chains from one sample, sequenced in a study of blood T cell repertoires in COVID-19. Assay: immunoSEQ multiplex PCR; the TCRdb copy retains only in-frame clones and omits some. The profile shows some 200,000 clones, around three quarters of them singletons. Sequenced sample: peripheral blood. The receptors stem from a woman aged 70 to 79 with acute or convalescent COVID-19.

This rearrangement joins TRBV2 to TRBJ1-1; D perhaps matches TRBD1 (5 bases). This CDR3 has 15 residues. V lost 6 bases and J lost 1, with 15 bases in between. CDR1 and CDR2 (germline): SNHLY, FYNNEI. The CDR3 DNA sequence: TGTGCCAGCAGGAGGAGTAGGGGCGCGAACACTGAAGCTTTCTTT. This codes for CASRRSRGANTEAFF.

With regard to this clone: An end of the junction does not agree with germline; a read error may underlie this. The rearrangement joins TRBV28 to TRBJ1-4; D may be TRBD1 (6 bases). Germline lookup yields CDR1 MDHEN and CDR2 SYDVKM. This CDR3 has 13 residues. The CDR3 here is CASNLQGSEKLFF. For the CDR3, the DNA is TGTGCCAGCAATTTACAGGGAAGTGAAAAACTGTTTTTT.

The V and J genes are TRBV14 and TRBJ2-1; D uncertain. This CDR3 contains 14 residues. The V and J ends lost 0 bases and 7 bases respectively, with 10 bases between them. The germline V gene has CDR1 SGHDN and CDR2 FVKESK. Here the CDR3 reads CASSQDVSRNEQFF. The CDR3 DNA reads TGTGCCAGCAGCCAAGATGTGAGTCGAAATGAGCAGTTCTTC.

V is TRBV4-1 and J is TRBJ2-3; tentatively, D is TRBD2 (6 bases). V lost 6 bases, J lost 0 bases, and 19 bases lay in between. This CDR3 spans 17 amino acids. Germline assignment: CDR1 MGHRA and CDR2 YSYEKL. DNA of the CDR3: TGCGCCAGCAGTCGTGACCGGGGGATGGGGAGCACAGATACGCAGTATTTT. Translation gives CASSRDRGMGSTDTQYF.

The chain links TRBV3-1 (or the pseudogene TRBV3-2) to TRBJ1-1, with TRBD1 as a possible D gene (6 bases). The CDR3 runs to 16 residues. V lost 4 bases and J 5 bases, leaving 20 bases between the germline ends. In germline, CDR1 is LGHDT, CDR2 YNNKEL (reference sequence). CDR3 residues: CASSRTGWQGSTEAFF. CDR3 bases: TGTGCCAGCAGCCGGACCGGGTGGCAGGGGAGTACTGAAGCTTTCTTT.

To note about this clone: A junction end diverges from the germline sequence, so it may reflect a read error. The CDR3 DNA reads TGTGCCAGCGGCCAGGGGGACAGCTCTGGAAACACCATATATTTT. Protein product: CASGQGDSSGNTIYF. The genes are TRBV3-1 (or the pseudogene TRBV3-2) and TRBJ1-3; TRBD1 matches 7 bases. CDR1 LGHDT and CDR2 YNNKEL come from the germline V gene (reference sequence). CDR3 length equals 15 residues.

This chain connects TRBV5-1 to TRBJ2-2; perhaps TRBD2 as D (5 bases). Germline assignment: CDR1 SGHRS and CDR2 YFSETQ. The V end was cut by 0 bases, the J end by 4 bases, with 10 bases between. The CDR3 sequence is 15 residues long. The DNA for the CDR3 is TGCGCCAGCAGCTTGGTTCGCGGGTTCACCGGGGAGCTGTTTTTT. Protein: CASSLVRGFTGELFF.

The chain has TRBV27 and TRBJ1-5; unclear D gene. CDR1 is MNHEY, CDR2 SMNVEV, per germline (reference sequence). Trimming took off 6 bases at V and 4 bases at J, with 10 bases between the two ends. There are 13 residues in the CDR3. In DNA form, the CDR3 reads TGTGCCAGCAGCCTTAATCCGAATCAGCCCCAGCATTTT. It translates to CASSLNPNQPQHF.

This clone appeared once. V and J are TRBV5-3 and TRBJ1-5, with D uncertain. TRBV5-3 falls under the ORF class, with uncertain function. CDR3 length equals 12 residues. Trimming removed 5 bases from V and 6 bases from J, with 9 bases in between. This chain's CDR3 is CARSQVSQPQHF. CDR3 bases: TGTGCCAGAAGTCAGGTTTCTCAGCCCCAGCATTTT.

The rearrangement links TRBV3-1 (or the pseudogene TRBV3-2) to TRBJ2-7; D perhaps matches TRBD2 (5 bases). The CDR3 covers 13 residues. Germline loops: CDR1 LGHDT, CDR2 YNNKEL (reference sequence). V gave up 2 bases and J gave up 4 bases, with 9 bases separating them. DNA of the CDR3: TGTGCCAGCAGCCAAAGCGGCGGTTACGAGCAGTACTTC. Amino acids: CASSQSGGYEQYF.

V and J are TRBV19 and TRBJ2-3; D may be TRBD1 (5 bases). Per germline, CDR1 LNHDA and CDR2 SQIVND (reference sequence). The CDR3 contains 15 residues. V was cut by 7 bases and J by 0 bases, with 14 bases left in between. The CDR3 region has the DNA TGTGCCAGTATACCTACAGGAGTAAGCACAGATACGCAGTATTTT. Translation: CASIPTGVSTDTQYF.

This clone was picked up one time. The genes are TRBV5-4 and TRBJ2-7; TRBD2 agrees at 8 bases. The CDR3 runs to 15 residues. Losses at the gene ends were 4 bases for V and 4 bases for J; bases not matched to a gene: 10. CDR1 and CDR2 (germline): SGHNT, YYREEE (reference sequence). CDR3 sequence (DNA): TGTGCCAGCAGCCAATCGGGGACTAGTAGATACGAGCAGTACTTC. It encodes CASSQSGTSRYEQYF.

This chain connects TRBV28 to TRBJ2-2; 9 bases are a match to TRBD2. The trim removed 7 bases at V and 0 bases at J, leaving 0 bases unmatched. The CDR3 runs 14 residues. CDR1 is MDHEN, CDR2 SYDVKM, per germline. The DNA for the CDR3 is TGTGCCAGCAAGCGGGGGGCGAACACCGGGGAGCTGTTTTTT. Translated, it gives CASKRGANTGELFF.

V gene TRBV2 combines with J gene TRBJ2-5; D perhaps matches TRBD1 (6 bases). Germline assignment: CDR1 SNHLY and CDR2 FYNNEI. The germline V and J ends were trimmed by 6 bases and 3 bases, with 14 bases remaining between them. This CDR3 has 14 amino acids. CDR3 protein: CASSRDTGEETQYF. The DNA for the CDR3 is TGTGCCAGCAGCCGGGACACAGGTGAAGAGACCCAGTACTTC.

The chain employs TRBV6-6 and TRBJ1-5; D is unclear. With 3 bases removed from V and 6 bases from J, the gap between germline ends came to 9 bases. Germline loops: CDR1 MNHNY, CDR2 SVGAGI (reference sequence). The CDR3 length is 13 residues. This CDR3 is CASSYGGIQPQHF. In DNA, the CDR3 is TGTGCCAGCAGTTATGGAGGGATTCAGCCCCAGCATTTT.

The rearrangement uses TRBV11-2 and TRBJ1-4; D remains ambiguous. V was cut by 4 bases and J by 3 bases, with 12 bases left in between. This CDR3 spans 15 amino acids. The germline V gene has CDR1 SGHAT and CDR2 FQNNGV. Written as DNA, the CDR3 is TGTGCCAGCAGCTCCCCAGGACTTGCTAATGAAAAACTGTTTTTT. This gives the protein CASSSPGLANEKLFF.

V usage is TRBV10-3 and J usage is TRBJ2-5; no firm D call. Germline CDR1 and CDR2: ENHRY and SYGVKD. The ends were cut back, 0 bases at V and 5 bases at J, with 4 bases in the middle. This CDR3 spans 12 amino acids. As DNA, the CDR3 is TGTGCCATCAGTGAGTCCGGTGAGACCCAGTACTTC. Residues: CAISESGETQYF.

This clone was observed a few times. The V and J genes are TRBV2 and TRBJ2-2; D uncertain. In germline, CDR1 is SNHLY, CDR2 FYNNEI. V lost 6 bases, J lost 6 bases, and 11 bases lay in between. The CDR3 is 13 residues long. The CDR3 bases are TGTGCCAGCAGAGCCTATCAAGCCGGGGAGCTGTTTTTT. It is translated as CASRAYQAGELFF.

This clone occurred once. The gene calls are TRBV7-9 and TRBJ2-7; tentative D call: TRBD2 (5 bases). The length of the CDR3 is 14 residues. Germline CDR1 and CDR2: SEHNR and FQNEAQ (reference sequence). The V gene lost 1 base and the J gene lost 5 bases, with 12 bases spanning the gap. Here the CDR3 reads CASSLVSTNHEQYF. CDR3 DNA sequence: TGTGCCAGCAGCTTAGTCTCGACTAACCACGAGCAGTACTTC. Drawing the rest from reference TRBV7-9 and TRBJ2-7, the complete variable domain is DTGVSQNPRHKITKRGQNVTFRCDPISEHNRLYWYRQTLGQGPEFLTYFQNEAQLEKSRLLSDRFSAERPKGSFSTLEIQRTEQGDSAMYLCASSLVSTNHEQYFGPGTRLTVT.

This sequence joins TRBV13 and TRBJ2-3; 8 positions agree with TRBD1. J was trimmed by 1 base and V by 2 bases; bases with no gene match: 14. CDR3 length: 19 amino acids. Germline V CDR1 and CDR2: PRHDT, FYEKMQ (reference sequence). CDR3 bases: TGTGCCAGCAGCTTATCATCAGGGGGCATGGGAGGAGGCACAGATACGCAGTATTTT. Its protein is CASSLSSGGMGGGTDTQYF.

This chain connects TRBV3-1 (or the pseudogene TRBV3-2) to TRBJ2-1, with TRBD1 as a possible D gene (6 bases). The CDR3 is 14 amino acids. CDR1 is LGHDT and CDR2 is YNNKEL in the germline V gene (reference sequence). V gave up 3 bases and J gave up 9 bases, with 15 bases separating them. The CDR3 is CASSHTTGGVEQFF. CDR3 DNA sequence: TGTGCCAGCAGCCATACGACAGGAGGTGTTGAGCAGTTCTTC.

The gene calls are TRBV9 and TRBJ2-3, with 9 bases aligning to TRBD2. The CDR3 runs 19 residues. Germline V gene data show CDR1 as SGDLS and CDR2 as YYNGEE. V lost 0 bases to trimming and J lost 1 base; unmatched junction nucleotides: 12. CDR3 coding DNA: TGTGCCAGCAGCGTAGCCCCGGTGAAAGCGGGAGGTGGCACAGATACGCAGTATTTT. It codes for CASSVAPVKAGGGTDTQYF.

This clone is a singleton in its sample. The chain couples TRBV2 to TRBJ2-2; 8 bases are a match to TRBD1. CDR1 and CDR2 (germline): SNHLY, FYNNEI. With 6 bases clipped from V and 3 bases from J, the junction kept 6 bases outside the gene matches. This CDR3 contains 15 residues. The CDR3 DNA reads as TGTGCCAGCAGCGAGCAGGGGGCCGACACCGGGGAGCTGTTTTTT. It yields the protein CASSEQGADTGELFF. Complete variable domain (other parts from reference TRBV2 and TRBJ2-2): EPEVTQTPSHQVTQMGQEVILRCVPISNHLYFYWYRQILGQKVEFLVSFYNNEISEKSEIFDDQFSVERPDGSNFTLKIRSTKLEDSAMYFCASSEQGADTGELFFGEGSRLTVL.

This clone was seen only a few times. The chain employs TRBV6-1 and TRBJ2-2, with D possibly TRBD1 on 6 matching bases. CDR1 and CDR2 from the germline V gene are MNHNS and SASEGT. The CDR3 runs to 16 residues. Trimming removed 3 bases from V and 3 bases from J, with 14 bases in between. CDR3 sequence reads: CASSEVAGADTGELFF. For the CDR3, the DNA is TGTGCCAGCAGTGAGGTGGCAGGGGCAGACACCGGGGAGCTGTTTTTT.

V and J are TRBV7-2 and TRBJ1-5, with unresolved D. With 2 bases removed from V and 3 bases from J, the gap between germline ends came to 2 bases. This CDR3 has 12 residues. Germline lookup yields CDR1 SGHTA and CDR2 FQGNSA. As DNA, the CDR3 is TGTGCCAGCAGCTTATACAATCAGCCCCAGCATTTT. Translation: CASSLYNQPQHF. Full variable domain (missing parts from reference TRBV7-2 and TRBJ1-5): GAGVSQSPSNKVTEKGKDVELRCDPISGHTALYWYRQSLGQGLEFLIYFQGNSAPDKSGLPSDRFSAERTGGSVSTLTIQRTQQEDSAVYLCASSLYNQPQHFGDGTRLSIL.

The chain recombines TRBV27 with TRBJ2-3, with 10 positions matching TRBD1. Germline V gene lookup returns CDR1 MNHEY and CDR2 SMNVEV (reference sequence). This CDR3 is 14 amino acids long. The V and J ends lost 8 bases and 3 bases, in that order; junction bases with no gene match: 5. In DNA form, the CDR3 reads TGTGCCAGCGCCGGGACAGGGGTGACAGATACGCAGTATTTT. It encodes CASAGTGVTDTQYF.

The V and J genes are TRBV19 and TRBJ2-5; 11 bases fit TRBD1. The CDR3 is made up of 15 amino acids. After removal of 5 bases from V and 5 bases from J, the junction contained 7 bases not matched to a gene. Germline lookup yields CDR1 LNHDA and CDR2 SQIVND (reference sequence). The CDR3, as DNA: TGTGCCAGTAGTGCCAGGACAGGGGGCTTGGAGACCCAGTACTTC. Its protein is CASSARTGGLETQYF.

The gene calls are TRBV28 and TRBJ1-6; D is unclear. The CDR3 length is 17 residues. Looked up from germline, CDR1 is MDHEN and CDR2 is SYDVKM. V was pared by 5 bases and J by 3 bases, with 17 bases between. Here the CDR3 reads CASSERQSRVYNSPLHF. The CDR3 bases are TGTGCCAGCAGTGAACGACAAAGCCGTGTCTATAATTCACCCCTCCACTTT.

V usage is TRBV5-1 and J usage is TRBJ2-3; 14 positions agree with TRBD2. Germline CDR1 is SGHRS and CDR2 is YFSETQ. V gave up 4 bases and J gave up 1 base; unmatched junction bases: 8. The CDR3 is 18 residues long. The CDR3 nucleotides are TGCGCCAGCAGCCTAGGGACTAGCGGGAGAATGGGCACAGATACGCAGTATTTT. It yields the protein CASSLGTSGRMGTDTQYF.